These 26 T cell receptor beta chains share one sample of origin, sequenced in a study of T cell responses to AZD1222 COVID-19 vaccine (dated by TCRdb to about 2021). The receptor library was made with the immunoSEQ multiplex PCR assay. The table comes from immuneACCESS by way of TCRdb, which keeps in-frame sequences with V and J called. Part of the clones is missing from these tables; in studies checked, under half for an unresolved V gene and the rest for unknown reasons. This sample gives roughly 140,000 clones in total; roughly 90% of them show up just once. The top ten clones comprise about 3.3% of the sample. Read against the paper, the sample's time point label means: about 28 days (+/-7) after the second vaccine dose. The sample consisted of peripheral blood, taken 28 days after the second AZD1222 dose. All receptors come from an adult who received the AZD1222 COVID-19 vaccine.

The chain has TRBV29-1 and TRBJ2-1, with unresolved D. V lost 6 bases to trimming and J lost 5 bases, with 8 bases between them. Germline CDR1 is SQVTM and CDR2 is ANQGSEA. The CDR3 loop spans 11 amino acids. CDR3 amino acids: CSVGPDNEQFF. CDR3 nucleotide sequence: TGCAGCGTCGGACCCGACAATGAGCAGTTCTTC.

This chain links TRBV6-5 with TRBJ2-7; unclear D gene. Germline CDR1 and CDR2: MNHEY and SVGAGI. The CDR3 is 14 amino acids. V lost 2 bases and J 0 bases, leaving 8 bases between the germline ends. The CDR3 is CASSYQSSSYEQYF. As DNA, the CDR3 is TGTGCCAGCAGTTACCAATCGAGCTCCTACGAGCAGTACTTC.

The J gene is TRBJ2-1, the V gene TRBV9; possibly TRBD1 for D (6 bases). The CDR3 runs 18 residues. CDR1 is SGDLS, CDR2 YYNGEE, per germline. V lost 3 bases and J lost 1, with 20 bases in between. As DNA, the CDR3 is TGTGCCAGCAGCGCCACCCTTTATAACAGGGTTTCCTACAATGAGCAGTTCTTC. It codes for CASSATLYNRVSYNEQFF.

The chain recombines TRBV6-5 with TRBJ1-5; D is uncertain. V was clipped by 6 bases and J by 2 bases, with 8 bases between them. In germline, CDR1 is MNHEY, CDR2 SVGAGI. This CDR3 is 13 amino acids long. The CDR3 DNA follows: TGTGCCAGCAGAGGTGTAGGCAATCAGCCCCAGCATTTT. Amino acids: CASRGVGNQPQHF.

V gene TRBV29-1 combines with J gene TRBJ1-4; D call uncertain. Germline lookup yields CDR1 SQVTM and CDR2 ANQGSEA. CDR3 size: 14 residues. Between the trimmed V and J ends, which lost 4 bases and 3 bases, there was a span of 12 bases. The CDR3 sequence is CSVGIFESNEKLFF. The CDR3 nucleotides read TGCAGCGTTGGTATTTTCGAGTCTAATGAAAAACTGTTTTTT.

The CDR3 region is CASSQDTGGPYEQYF. CDR3 DNA: TGCGCCAGCAGCCAAGATACCGGCGGGCCCTACGAGCAGTACTTC. This chain uses TRBV4-3 with TRBJ2-7; tentative D call: TRBD2 (5 bases). Trimming left V 0 bases short and J 2 bases short, with 11 bases between. The CDR3 runs to 15 residues. Germline lookup yields CDR1 LGHNA and CDR2 YSLEER.

The chain uses TRBV27 and TRBJ1-1; D may be TRBD1 (6 bases). Germline assignment: CDR1 MNHEY and CDR2 SMNVEV (reference sequence). Deletions cut 4 bases from V and 5 bases from J, with 17 bases between. CDR3 length equals 15 residues. In nucleotides, the CDR3 is TGTGCCAGCAGTTCCCGTCAAGGGGGTATGACTGAAGCTTTCTTT. It specifies CASSSRQGGMTEAFF.

The chain couples TRBV7-2 to TRBJ1-6; D is ambiguous. Trimming pared 3 bases from V and 9 bases from J, leaving 9 bases between. The CDR3 has 13 residues. Looked up from germline, CDR1 is SGHTA and CDR2 is FQGNSA. CDR3 residues: CASSFEGVSPLHF. Here the CDR3 DNA reads TGTGCCAGCAGCTTTGAGGGAGTTTCACCCCTCCACTTT. The whole variable domain, filled in from reference TRBV7-2 and TRBJ1-6, reads GAGVSQSPSNKVTEKGKDVELRCDPISGHTALYWYRQSLGQGLEFLIYFQGNSAPDKSGLPSDRFSAERTGGSVSTLTIQRTQQEDSAVYLCASSFEGVSPLHFGNGTRLTVT.

The chain is built from TRBV12-3 or TRBV12-4 and TRBJ2-1; maybe TRBD2 (5 bases). V was trimmed by 7 bases and J by 5 bases, leaving 9 bases between them. The CDR3 covers 12 residues. CDR3 sequence: CASKDGNNEQFF. CDR3 in DNA: TGTGCCAGCAAGGACGGGAACAATGAGCAGTTCTTC.

The chain joins TRBV19 to TRBJ1-1; D is ambiguous. The germline V gene encodes CDR1 LNHDA and CDR2 SQIVND (reference sequence). CDR3 length: 12 amino acids. The ends were cut back, 7 bases at V and 5 bases at J, with 11 bases in the middle. CDR3 in DNA: TGTGCCAGTATTGGGGTCGGAACTGAAGCTTTCTTT. Its translation: CASIGVGTEAFF.

The V gene is TRBV7-2, the J gene TRBJ2-3; no reliable D call. Germline V CDR1 and CDR2: SGHTA, FQGNSA. Deletions cut 2 bases from V and 5 bases from J, with 2 bases between. The CDR3 contains 11 residues. Here the CDR3 DNA reads TGTGCCAGCAGCTTAAAAGATACGCAGTATTTT. Protein product: CASSLKDTQYF.

The V gene is TRBV23-1, the J gene TRBJ2-5; D possibly corresponds to TRBD2 (6 bases). TRBV23-1 has ORF status, its function being uncertain. The germline V and J ends were trimmed by 7 bases and 4 bases, with 13 bases remaining between them. The CDR3 contains 13 residues. The CDR3 DNA is TGCGCCAGCACGCGGGGTCGGCGAGAGACCCAGTACTTC. Its protein product is CASTRGRRETQYF.

The rearrangement links TRBV29-1 to TRBJ2-1; 10 nucleotides agree with TRBD1. This CDR3 region has 14 residues. V trimming: 1 base; J trimming: 8 bases; junction bases outside the gene matches: 5. The germline V gene has CDR1 SQVTM and CDR2 ANQGSEA. The CDR3 reads CSVEGDRGQDEQFF. CDR3 bases: TGCAGCGTTGAAGGTGACAGGGGGCAAGATGAGCAGTTCTTC.

The chain uses TRBV3-1 (or the pseudogene TRBV3-2) and TRBJ2-2; no clear D gene. The CDR3 extends over 12 amino acids. The germline V and J ends were trimmed by 3 bases and 6 bases, with 5 bases remaining between them. CDR1 and CDR2 (germline): LGHDT, YNNKEL (reference sequence). In DNA, the CDR3 is TGTGCCAGCAGCCAGCGTCCCGGGGAGCTGTTTTTT. Encoded protein: CASSQRPGELFF.

In this sample, this clone turned up a few times. The chain links TRBV2 to TRBJ1-5, with 7 bases lining up with TRBD1. This CDR3 is 14 amino acids long. Germline loops: CDR1 SNHLY, CDR2 FYNNEI. Trimming removed 5 bases from V and 7 bases from J; junction bases left unmatched: 8. The chain's CDR3 is CASSLQGPGQPQHF. For the CDR3, the DNA is TGTGCCAGCAGTTTACAGGGGCCAGGCCAGCCCCAGCATTTT.

The genes are TRBV28 and TRBJ2-3; D not resolved. Germline lookup yields CDR1 MDHEN and CDR2 SYDVKM. The germline V and J ends were trimmed by 8 bases and 6 bases, with 12 bases remaining between them. This CDR3 has 12 amino acids. CDR3 bases: TGTGCCAGCTCAAACCGGATTGATACGCAGTATTTT. This gives the protein CASSNRIDTQYF.

V and J are TRBV30 and TRBJ2-3; 9 positions match TRBD2. Germline CDR1 and CDR2: GTSNPN and SVGIG (reference sequence). V lost 4 bases, J lost 1 base, and 6 bases stayed unmatched. The CDR3 runs to 15 residues. CDR3: CAWTRPSGGTDTQYF. In DNA, the CDR3 is TGTGCCTGGACCCGTCCTAGCGGGGGCACAGATACGCAGTATTTT.

The chain combines TRBV27 with TRBJ2-3; D unclear. Germline loops: CDR1 MNHEY, CDR2 SMNVEV (reference sequence). Trimming cost V 5 bases and J 6 bases, with 18 bases left between them. The CDR3 spans 15 residues. The DNA of the CDR3 is TGTGCCAGCAGTAAGGCTCTCGGGCGCGAGGATACGCAGTATTTT. Translating gives CASSKALGREDTQYF.

This sequence joins TRBV11-1 and TRBJ2-1, with TRBD2 as a possible D gene (6 bases). V was cut by 0 bases and J by 9 bases, with 15 bases left in between. Germline CDR1 reads SGHAT; CDR2 reads FQDESV (reference sequence). This CDR3 has 15 residues. CDR3 protein: CASSLAIGGPGEQFF. DNA of the CDR3: TGTGCCAGCAGCTTAGCGATTGGAGGGCCTGGTGAGCAGTTCTTC.

V is TRBV28 and J is TRBJ2-3, with 8 nucleotides matching TRBD1. Trimming took 2 bases from V and 6 from J; bases not matched to a gene: 7. The CDR3 totals 15 residues. Germline CDR1 reads MDHEN; CDR2 reads SYDVKM. CDR3 amino acids: CASSLVQGASDTQYF. CDR3 nucleotide sequence: TGTGCCAGCAGTTTAGTGCAGGGGGCAAGTGATACGCAGTATTTT.

This rearrangement joins TRBV15 to TRBJ2-3; D is perhaps TRBD1 (5 bases). The CDR3 loop spans 17 amino acids. Between the trimmed V and J ends, which lost 2 bases and 4 bases, there was a span of 19 bases. From germline, CDR1 is LNHNV and CDR2 YYDKDF (reference sequence). CDR3 sequence reads: CATSRSVGARAADTQYF. CDR3 bases: TGTGCCACCAGCAGATCGGTTGGTGCCAGGGCCGCAGATACGCAGTATTTT. Combining the CDR3 with reference TRBV15 and TRBJ2-3 gives the whole variable domain DAMVIQNPRYQVTQFGKPVTLSCSQTLNHNVMYWYQQKSSQAPKLLFHYYDKDFNNEADTPDNFQSRRPNTSFCFLDIRSPGLGDTAMYLCATSRSVGARAADTQYFGPGTRLTVL.

This chain joins TRBV5-4 and TRBJ1-6; 7 nucleotides line up with TRBD1. V was clipped by 0 bases and J by 7 bases; unmatched bases: 1. This CDR3 is 14 amino acids long. Looked up from germline, CDR1 is SGHNT and CDR2 is YYREEE (reference sequence). The CDR3 nucleotides are TGTGCCAGCAGCTTGGAACAGGGGAATTCACCCCTCCACTTT. Translation: CASSLEQGNSPLHF.

The gene calls are TRBV21-1 and TRBJ2-7; TRBD1, as called in the table, went unchecked against the DNA. TRBV21-1 is described as a pseudogene. The CDR3 totals 15 residues. DNA for the CDR3: TGTGCCAGCAGCCCTTACCGGGACAGAACCTACGAGCAGTACTTC. It yields the protein CASSPYRDRTYEQYF.

The CDR3 DNA is TGTGCCAGCTCACCAGGGGACAGGGAAACCTACGAGCAGTACTTC. It translates to CASSPGDRETYEQYF. The rearrangement joins TRBV18 to TRBJ2-7, with 9 positions matching TRBD1. In germline, CDR1 is KGHSH, CDR2 LQKENI. CDR3 length equals 15 residues. Trimming cost V 2 bases and J 2 bases; bases outside gene matches: 4.

With respect to this clone: A junction end diverges from the germline sequence, so it may reflect a read error. The V and J genes are TRBV2 and TRBJ1-5; D is unresolved. CDR3 length equals 14 residues. Germline-derived CDR1 and CDR2 are SNHLY and FYNNEI. Here the CDR3 reads CASSVADLYQSQHF. The CDR3 DNA reads as TGTGCCAGCAGTGTGGCGGACCTATATCAGTCCCAGCATTTT.

The CDR3 region has the DNA TGTGCCAGCAGCGAGGGACACTTTAACTATGGCTACACCTTC. This codes for CASSEGHFNYGYTF. This chain uses TRBV7-2 with TRBJ1-2; weak D call: TRBD1 (6 bases). The V end lost 5 bases, the J end lost 1 base, and 11 bases lay between the germline ends. The CDR3 is made up of 14 amino acids. Germline CDR1 reads SGHTA; CDR2 reads FQGNSA.